The 9 T cell receptor beta chains below all came from one sample that was sequenced in a study of Tregs in tolerant kidney transplant recipients. The table came from immunoSEQ multiplex PCR; TCRdb's copy has only in-frame clones and leaves some out. The sample comprises 60,000 to 75,000 clones, 80% to 90% of which are singletons, and about 2.1% rests with the top ten. Specimen: Tregs from blood, collected before the transplant. These receptors originate from a human donor who received a combined kidney and bone marrow transplant.

The V and J genes are TRBV5-6 and TRBJ2-7, with D unresolved. V was shortened by 0 bases and J by 5 bases, with 9 bases between the two germline ends. From germline, CDR1 is SGHDT and CDR2 YYEEEE. CDR3 length equals 13 residues. CDR3 DNA sequence: TGTGCCAGCAGCTTGGGCAGGAGTCACGAGCAGTACTTC. This translates into CASSLGRSHEQYF.

This chain connects TRBV6-5 to TRBJ1-1; D remains ambiguous. Per germline, CDR1 MNHEY and CDR2 SVGAGI. The length of the CDR3 is 16 residues. Between the trimmed V and J ends, which lost 3 bases and 7 bases, there was a span of 21 bases. CDR3 amino acids: CASSYQGLTQWGEAFF. The CDR3 bases are TGTGCCAGCAGTTATCAAGGACTAACTCAGTGGGGTGAAGCTTTCTTT.

The chain employs TRBV6-1 and TRBJ1-6; D is unclear. CDR3 length: 13 residues. The V and J ends lost 0 bases and 14 bases respectively, with 11 bases between them. CDR1 and CDR2 (germline): MNHNS, SASEGT. The CDR3 region is CASSEATLRTLHF. The CDR3 DNA follows: TGTGCCAGCAGTGAAGCTACCCTCCGGACCCTCCACTTT.

V usage is TRBV10-3 and J usage is TRBJ2-1, with TRBD2 matching over 8 bases. This CDR3 is built from 17 residues. Trimming removed 5 bases from V and 4 bases from J; junction bases left unmatched: 13. Germline lookup yields CDR1 ENHRY and CDR2 SYGVKD. The CDR3 DNA reads as TGTGCCATCAGTAGGGAAGGGCCGGGGGGGCTATACAATGAGCAGTTCTTC. Protein product: CAISREGPGGLYNEQFF.

The V and J genes are TRBV6-6 and TRBJ1-1, with D perhaps matching TRBD1 (5 bases). The CDR3 covers 13 residues. CDR1 is MNHNY, CDR2 SVGAGI, per germline (reference sequence). The V end lost 7 bases, the J end lost 3 bases, and 12 bases lay between the germline ends. The CDR3 sequence: CASTPRGDTEAFF. The CDR3 region has the DNA TGTGCCAGCACCCCACGGGGGGACACTGAAGCTTTCTTT.

V usage is TRBV2 and J usage is TRBJ2-7; 9 bases agree with TRBD2. The germline V gene has CDR1 SNHLY and CDR2 FYNNEI. V shed 6 bases, J shed 1 base, and the junction held 7 bases outside the gene matches. CDR3 length: 15 amino acids. CDR3 DNA sequence: TGTGCCAGCAGGGGGGAGCTAGCGGGATCCTACGAGCAGTACTTC. Translation: CASRGELAGSYEQYF. Full variable domain (remainder filled in from reference TRBV2 and TRBJ2-7): EPEVTQTPSHQVTQMGQEVILRCVPISNHLYFYWYRQILGQKVEFLVSFYNNEISEKSEIFDDQFSVERPDGSNFTLKIRSTKLEDSAMYFCASRGELAGSYEQYFGPGTRLTVT.

V and J are TRBV28 and TRBJ2-3; 12 bases are shared with TRBD1. The V gene end was trimmed by 8 bases and the J gene end by 1 base; junction bases not matched to a gene: 4. Germline V gene data show CDR1 as MDHEN and CDR2 as SYDVKM. The CDR3 length is 15 residues. CDR3 sequence reads: CASRGQGAGTDTQYF. The CDR3 region has the DNA TGTGCCAGCCGGGGACAGGGGGCTGGCACAGATACGCAGTATTTT.

This chain joins TRBV5-4 and TRBJ2-5; D gene uncertain. The CDR3 spans 13 residues. Trimming pared 1 base from V and 2 bases from J, leaving 6 bases between. Germline CDR1 is SGHNT and CDR2 is YYREEE (reference sequence). The CDR3 sequence: CASSLSSQETQYF. The CDR3, as DNA: TGTGCCAGCAGCTTGTCCAGTCAAGAGACCCAGTACTTC.

The CDR3 protein is CASSLGAAGGTDTQYF. CDR3 in DNA: TGCGCCAGCTCCCTTGGGGCAGCAGGAGGCACAGATACGCAGTATTTT. This chain uses TRBV5-1 with TRBJ2-3; weak D call: TRBD1 (5 bases). This CDR3 region has 16 residues. The V end lost 7 bases, the J end lost 1 base, and 19 bases lay between the germline ends. Germline CDR1 SGHRS, CDR2 YFSETQ.